The clone carrying this TCR beta chain was found a few times. The antigen is undetermined. Gene names and germline match the mouse. The read stops 4 residues short of the end of the CDR3; the missing end is completed from the germline J gene. From germline, CDR1 is NSQYPW and CDR2 LRSPGD (reference sequence). This CDR3 comprises 16 residues. The source of the sample is a study of CD8+ T cells in alopecia areata. Across the study: It was approximately 6-11-week-old female C3H/HeJ mice that received skin from approximately 6-13-month-old C3H/HeJ graft donors with spontaneous alopecia.

Findings and limits, study-wide: Scalp samples also yield sequences of resident alphabeta T cells from normal skin. Clonality exceeded that of normal scalp in lesional scalp, most notably in alopecia totalis/universalis.

cDNA reverse transcribed from extracted RNA served as the sequencing template. Libraries were prepared by immunoSEQ multiplex PCR; TCRdb keeps only in-frame clonotypes and omits some of them. This record lists about 110,000 clones, none seen once only, and the top ten clones contain about 20%. J is TRBJ2-7 and V is TRBV1, with 12 bases aligning to TRBD2. The sequencing input was lesional skin. The sequence was collected from a C3H/HeJ mouse with alopecia areata. The strain's MHC type: H2-k. The covered CDR3 bases are TGCACCTGCAGTGCAGCGGATGGGACTGGGGGGTAT. Residues: CTCSAADGTGGY. The complete CDR3 reads CTCSAADGTGGYEQYF.